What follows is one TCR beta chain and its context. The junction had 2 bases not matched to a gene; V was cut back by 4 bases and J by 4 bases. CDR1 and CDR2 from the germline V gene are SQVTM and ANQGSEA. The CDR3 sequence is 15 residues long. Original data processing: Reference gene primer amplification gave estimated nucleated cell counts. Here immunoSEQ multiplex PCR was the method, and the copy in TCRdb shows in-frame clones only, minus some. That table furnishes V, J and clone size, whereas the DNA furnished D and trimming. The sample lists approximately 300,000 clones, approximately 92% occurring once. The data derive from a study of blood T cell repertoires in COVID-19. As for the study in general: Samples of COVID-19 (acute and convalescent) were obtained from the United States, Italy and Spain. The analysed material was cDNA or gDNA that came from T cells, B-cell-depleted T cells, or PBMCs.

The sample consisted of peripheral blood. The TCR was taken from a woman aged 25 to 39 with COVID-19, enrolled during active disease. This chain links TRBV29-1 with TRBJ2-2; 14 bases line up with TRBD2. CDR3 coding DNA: TGCAGCGTTGCGGGGACTAGCGGGAGCACCGGGGAGCTGTTTTTT. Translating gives CSVAGTSGSTGELFF.